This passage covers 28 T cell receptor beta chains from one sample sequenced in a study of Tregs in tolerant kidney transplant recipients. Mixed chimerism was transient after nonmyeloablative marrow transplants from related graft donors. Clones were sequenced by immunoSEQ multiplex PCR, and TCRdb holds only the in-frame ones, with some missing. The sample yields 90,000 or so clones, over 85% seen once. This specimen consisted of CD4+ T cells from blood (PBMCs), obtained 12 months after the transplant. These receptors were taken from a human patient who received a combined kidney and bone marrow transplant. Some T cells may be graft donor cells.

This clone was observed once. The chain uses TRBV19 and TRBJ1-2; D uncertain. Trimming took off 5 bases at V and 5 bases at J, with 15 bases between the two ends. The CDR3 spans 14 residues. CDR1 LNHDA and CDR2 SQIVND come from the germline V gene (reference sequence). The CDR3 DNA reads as TGTGCCAGTAGTTCGGCGGGCCCGGGGTATGGCTACACCTTC. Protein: CASSSAGPGYGYTF.

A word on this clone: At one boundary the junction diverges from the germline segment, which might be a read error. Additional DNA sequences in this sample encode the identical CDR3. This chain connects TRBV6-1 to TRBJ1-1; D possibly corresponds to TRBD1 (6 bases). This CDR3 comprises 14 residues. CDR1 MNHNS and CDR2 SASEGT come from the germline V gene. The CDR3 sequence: CASSNRAMNTEAFF. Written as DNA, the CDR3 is TGTGCCAGCAGTAACAGGGCCATGAACACCGAAGCTTTCTTT.

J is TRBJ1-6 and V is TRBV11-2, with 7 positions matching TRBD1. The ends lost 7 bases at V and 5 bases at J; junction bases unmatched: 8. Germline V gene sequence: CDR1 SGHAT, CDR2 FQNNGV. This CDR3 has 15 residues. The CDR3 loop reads CASTVDRAHNSPLHF. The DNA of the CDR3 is TGTGCCAGCACCGTTGACAGGGCACATAATTCACCCCTCCACTTT.

CDR3 DNA sequence: TGTGCCAGCAGCAAAGATCCAGGCCAGAACACTGAAGCTTTCTTT. Its translation is CASSKDPGQNTEAFF. This sequence joins TRBV21-1 and TRBJ1-1; the table's D call of TRBD1 was not tested on the DNA. TRBV21-1 is recorded as a pseudogene. The CDR3 extends over 15 amino acids.

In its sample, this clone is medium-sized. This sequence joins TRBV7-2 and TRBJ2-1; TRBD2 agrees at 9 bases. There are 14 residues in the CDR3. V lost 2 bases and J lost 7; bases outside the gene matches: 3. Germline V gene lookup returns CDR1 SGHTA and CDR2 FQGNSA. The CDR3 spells CASSLIAGVNEQFF. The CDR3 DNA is TGTGCCAGCAGCTTAATAGCGGGAGTAAATGAGCAGTTCTTC.

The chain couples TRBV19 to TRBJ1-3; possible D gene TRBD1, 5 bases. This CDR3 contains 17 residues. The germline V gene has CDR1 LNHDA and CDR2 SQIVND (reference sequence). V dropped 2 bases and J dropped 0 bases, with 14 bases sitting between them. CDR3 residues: CASSIKLDTFSGNTIYF. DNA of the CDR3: TGTGCCAGTAGTATAAAGCTGGACACCTTCTCTGGAAACACCATATATTTT.

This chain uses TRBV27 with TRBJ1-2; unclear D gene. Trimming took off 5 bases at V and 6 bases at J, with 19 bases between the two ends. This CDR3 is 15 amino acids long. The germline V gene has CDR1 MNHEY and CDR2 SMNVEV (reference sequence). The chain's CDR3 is CASSPLGTALHGYTF. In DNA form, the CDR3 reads TGTGCCAGCAGTCCCCTAGGCACGGCGCTGCATGGCTACACCTTC.

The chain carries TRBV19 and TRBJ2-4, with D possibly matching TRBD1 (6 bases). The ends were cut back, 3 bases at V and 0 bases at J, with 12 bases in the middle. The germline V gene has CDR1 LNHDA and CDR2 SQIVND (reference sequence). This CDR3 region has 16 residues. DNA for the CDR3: TGTGCCAGTAGTATCAGGGGCGGACTAGCCAAAAACATTCAGTACTTC. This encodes CASSIRGGLAKNIQYF.

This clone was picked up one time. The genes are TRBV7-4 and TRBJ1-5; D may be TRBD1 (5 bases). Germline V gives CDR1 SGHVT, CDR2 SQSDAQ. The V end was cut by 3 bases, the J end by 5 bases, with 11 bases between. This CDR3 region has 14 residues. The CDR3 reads CASSFRGLDQPQHF. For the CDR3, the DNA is TGTGCCAGCAGCTTTCGGGGACTCGATCAGCCCCAGCATTTT.

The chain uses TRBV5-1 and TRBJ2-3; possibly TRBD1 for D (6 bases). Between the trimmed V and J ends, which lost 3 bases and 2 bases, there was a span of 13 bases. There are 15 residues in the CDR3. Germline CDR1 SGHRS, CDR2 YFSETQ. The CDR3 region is CASSWGTLLTDTQYF. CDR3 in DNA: TGCGCCAGCAGCTGGGGGACACTTCTCACAGATACGCAGTATTTT.

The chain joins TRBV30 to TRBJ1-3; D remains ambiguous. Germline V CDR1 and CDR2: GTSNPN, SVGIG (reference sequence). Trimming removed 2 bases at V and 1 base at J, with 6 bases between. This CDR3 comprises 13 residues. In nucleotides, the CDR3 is TGTGCCTGGAGTAGGGAGTCTGGAAACACCATATATTTT. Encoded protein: CAWSRESGNTIYF.

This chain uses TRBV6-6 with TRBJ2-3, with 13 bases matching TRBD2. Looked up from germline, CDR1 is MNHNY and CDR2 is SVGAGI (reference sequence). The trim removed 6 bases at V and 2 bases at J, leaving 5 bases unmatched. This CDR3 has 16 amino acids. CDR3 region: CASSRLAGGYTDTQYF. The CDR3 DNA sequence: TGTGCCAGCAGCCGACTAGCGGGGGGTTACACAGATACGCAGTATTTT.

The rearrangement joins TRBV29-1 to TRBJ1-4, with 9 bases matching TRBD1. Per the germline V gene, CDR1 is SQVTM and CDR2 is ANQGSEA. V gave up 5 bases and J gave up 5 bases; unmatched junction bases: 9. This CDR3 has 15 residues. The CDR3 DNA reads TGCAGCGTTCAATTGGGACAGGGACGAAATGAAAAACTGTTTTTT. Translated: CSVQLGQGRNEKLFF.

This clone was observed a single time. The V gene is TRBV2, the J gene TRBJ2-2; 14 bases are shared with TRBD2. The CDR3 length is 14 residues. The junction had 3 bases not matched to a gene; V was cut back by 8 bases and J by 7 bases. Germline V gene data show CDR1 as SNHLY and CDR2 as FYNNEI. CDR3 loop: CASLGTSGGGELFF. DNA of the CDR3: TGTGCCAGCCTCGGGACTAGCGGGGGCGGGGAGCTGTTTTTT.

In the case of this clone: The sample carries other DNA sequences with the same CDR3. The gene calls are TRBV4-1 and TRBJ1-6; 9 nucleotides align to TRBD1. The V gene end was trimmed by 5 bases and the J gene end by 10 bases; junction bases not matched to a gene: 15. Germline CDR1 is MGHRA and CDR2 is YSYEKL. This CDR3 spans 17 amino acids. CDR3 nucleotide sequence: TGCGCCAGCAGCTCCATACCCCGGACAGGGGTTAGATCACCCCTCCACTTT. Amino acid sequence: CASSSIPRTGVRSPLHF.

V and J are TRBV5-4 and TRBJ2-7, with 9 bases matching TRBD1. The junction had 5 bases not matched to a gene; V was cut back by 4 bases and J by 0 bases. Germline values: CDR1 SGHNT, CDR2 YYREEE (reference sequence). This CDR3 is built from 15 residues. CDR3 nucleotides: TGTGCCAGCAGCCACGGACAGGGGCTCTCCTACGAGCAGTACTTC. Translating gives CASSHGQGLSYEQYF.

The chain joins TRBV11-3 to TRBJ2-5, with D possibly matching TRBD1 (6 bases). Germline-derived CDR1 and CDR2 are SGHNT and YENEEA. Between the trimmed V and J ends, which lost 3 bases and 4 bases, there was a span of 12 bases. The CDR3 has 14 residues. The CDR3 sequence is CASSFRDMSETQYF. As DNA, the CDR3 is TGTGCCAGCAGCTTCAGGGACATGTCAGAGACCCAGTACTTC.

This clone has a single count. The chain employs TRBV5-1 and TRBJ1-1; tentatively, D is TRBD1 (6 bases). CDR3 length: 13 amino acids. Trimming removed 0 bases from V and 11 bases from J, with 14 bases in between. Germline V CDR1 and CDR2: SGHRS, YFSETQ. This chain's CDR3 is CASSLEDRSYAFF. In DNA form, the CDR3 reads TGCGCCAGCAGCTTGGAAGACAGGTCTTACGCTTTCTTT.

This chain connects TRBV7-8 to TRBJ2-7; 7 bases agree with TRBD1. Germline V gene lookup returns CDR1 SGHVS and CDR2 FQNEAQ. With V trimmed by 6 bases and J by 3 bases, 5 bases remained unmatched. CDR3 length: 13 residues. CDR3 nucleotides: TGTGCCAGCAGGCGACAGGGATACTACGAGCAGTACTTC. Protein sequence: CASRRQGYYEQYF.

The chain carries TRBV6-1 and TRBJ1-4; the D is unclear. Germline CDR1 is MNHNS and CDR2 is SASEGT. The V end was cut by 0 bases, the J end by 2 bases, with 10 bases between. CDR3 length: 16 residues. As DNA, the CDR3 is TGTGCCAGCAGTGAAGCCGTAGGGAGGACTAATGAAAAACTGTTTTTT. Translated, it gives CASSEAVGRTNEKLFF.

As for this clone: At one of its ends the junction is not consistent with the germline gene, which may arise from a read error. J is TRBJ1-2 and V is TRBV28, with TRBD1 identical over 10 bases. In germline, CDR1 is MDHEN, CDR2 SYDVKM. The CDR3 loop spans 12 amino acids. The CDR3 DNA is TGTGCCAGCAGTGAATTGACAGGGGGCTCCACCTTC. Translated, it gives CASSELTGGSTF.

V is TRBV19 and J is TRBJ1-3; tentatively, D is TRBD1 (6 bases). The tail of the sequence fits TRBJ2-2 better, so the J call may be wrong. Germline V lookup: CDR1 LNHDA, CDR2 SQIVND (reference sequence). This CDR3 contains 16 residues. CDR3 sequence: CASKKNQGRVTGELFF. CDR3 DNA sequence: TGTGCCAGTAAAAAAAACCAGGGGCGGGTCACCGGGGAGCTGTTTTTT.

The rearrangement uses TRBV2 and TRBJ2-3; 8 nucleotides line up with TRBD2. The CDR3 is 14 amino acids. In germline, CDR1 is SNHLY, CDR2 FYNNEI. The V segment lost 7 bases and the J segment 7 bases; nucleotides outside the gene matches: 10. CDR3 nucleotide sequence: TGTGCCAGCATGAGGGGACTAGTTTCAAATACGCAGTATTTT. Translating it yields CASMRGLVSNTQYF.

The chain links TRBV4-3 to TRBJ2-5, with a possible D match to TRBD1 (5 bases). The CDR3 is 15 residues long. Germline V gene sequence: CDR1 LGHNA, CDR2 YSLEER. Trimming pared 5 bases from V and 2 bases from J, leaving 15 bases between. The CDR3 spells CASSRRGYGQETQYF. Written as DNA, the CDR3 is TGCGCCAGCAGCAGAAGGGGTTACGGGCAAGAGACCCAGTACTTC.

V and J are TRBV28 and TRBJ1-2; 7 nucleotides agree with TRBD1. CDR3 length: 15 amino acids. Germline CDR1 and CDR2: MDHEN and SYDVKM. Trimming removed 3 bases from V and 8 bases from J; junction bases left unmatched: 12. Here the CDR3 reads CASSFEMTGWQGYTF. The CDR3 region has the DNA TGTGCCAGCAGTTTCGAAATGACAGGGTGGCAAGGCTACACCTTC.

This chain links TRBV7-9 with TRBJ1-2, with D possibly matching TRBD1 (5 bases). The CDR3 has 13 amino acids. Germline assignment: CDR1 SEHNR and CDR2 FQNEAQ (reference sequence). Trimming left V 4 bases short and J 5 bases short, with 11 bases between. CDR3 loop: CASSSTEDYGYTF. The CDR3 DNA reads TGTGCCAGCAGCTCGACAGAAGATTATGGCTACACCTTC.

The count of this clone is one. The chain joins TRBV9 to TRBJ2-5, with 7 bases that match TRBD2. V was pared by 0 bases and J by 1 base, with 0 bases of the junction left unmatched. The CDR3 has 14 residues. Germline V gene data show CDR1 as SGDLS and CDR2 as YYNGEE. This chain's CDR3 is CASSVGGGQETQYF. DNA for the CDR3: TGTGCCAGCAGCGTAGGCGGGGGCCAAGAGACCCAGTACTTC.

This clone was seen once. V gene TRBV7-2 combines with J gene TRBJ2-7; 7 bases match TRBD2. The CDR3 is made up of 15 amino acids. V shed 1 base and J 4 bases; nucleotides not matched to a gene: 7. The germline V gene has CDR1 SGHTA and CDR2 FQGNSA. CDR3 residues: CASSLVGGGGYEQYF. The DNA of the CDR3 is TGTGCCAGCAGCTTAGTTGGGGGGGGTGGGTACGAGCAGTACTTC.